The clone carrying this TCR beta chain was seen ten or more times. Antigen unknown. With no exceptions, donors were healthy Caucasians. These data belong to a study of identical twins. Study conclusions and caveats: Weaker excess twin sharing was observed in beta out-of-frame sequences. Conclusions came from cross-sectional statistical analysis, not from following the same donors.

Unique molecular identifiers were present on the cDNA, which also gained a universal primer site by template switching. TCRdb processed the 5' RACE reads anew with MiXCR; each CDR3 protein has one entry. The sample records approximately 300,000 distinct CDR3 sequences, roughly 9.8% being singletons. J lost 2 bases, V lost 2 bases, and 4 bases had no gene match. CDR1 SGHRS and CDR2 YFSETQ come from the germline V gene. This CDR3 has 15 amino acids. These data were also filed under a second study, of yellow fever vaccine responses in identical twins.

The TCR comes from a woman aged 18 to 35 in good health. The sequenced material came from CD8+ T cells sorted from blood. The chain employs TRBV5-1 and TRBJ2-7; 10 bases are a match to TRBD2. CDR3 amino acids: CASSFFSGGTYEQYF. CDR3 coding DNA: TGCGCCAGCAGCTTTTTTAGCGGGGGGACCTACGAGCAGTACTTC.